This T cell receptor (beta chain) was recorded in a study of shared clonotypes between healthy human individuals. General study findings and limits: Though the depth was large, rarefaction showed that sorted-subset sequencing was incomplete. Sequencing depth was predicted to influence how clonotypes are shared among donors.

Naive CD8 cells were CD45RO-negative, positively selected for CCR7, excluding terminally differentiated effector memory CD45RA+ cells. Every contributor of samples was a Caucasian grown-up residing in Nashville, Tennessee. Remarks on this clone: What it binds is not known.

The table came from immunoSEQ multiplex PCR; TCRdb's copy has only in-frame clones and leaves some out. The sample consists of about 2 million clones, 85% to 95% of them appearing once. After removal of 3 bases from V and 8 bases from J, the junction contained 8 bases not matched to a gene. This CDR3 is 14 amino acids long. The germline CDR1 and CDR2 sequences are SGHRS and YFSETQ. The V gene is TRBV5-1, the J gene TRBJ2-1; 7 positions agree with TRBD2. The sample comprised naive CD8+ T cells sorted from blood. The sequence was obtained from a young man in good health. For the CDR3, the DNA is TGCGCCAGCAGCTCCCGGGGGGAGTCTCATGAGCAGTTCTTC. The encoded protein is CASSSRGESHEQFF.